The clone carrying this T cell receptor (beta chain) was observed at least ten times. As for time point: blood at routine non-recurrence follow-up after resection. In each case, whole RNA from tumor, nontumor lung or frozen PBMC was sequenced unsorted. This sample is part of a study of spatial heterogeneity in lung cancer. For the study at large: The donors were 55 to 80 patients with non-small cell lung cancer that was early-stage and untreated. PBMC samples from follow-up, where available, were sequenced a median of roughly 2 years after resection.

TCRdb independently ran MiXCR on the 5' RACE reads; one entry per CDR3 protein. Among roughly 120,000 distinct CDR3 sequences listed, under 14% were seen once. Germline CDR1 and CDR2: SQVTM and ANQGSEA. V shed 3 bases and J shed 2 bases, with 9 bases lying between them. This CDR3 is built from 13 residues. V gene TRBV29-1 combines with J gene TRBJ2-3; a possible D gene is TRBD2 (6 bases). The sequenced sample was PBMCs, obtained at follow-up. This TCR was recovered from a female donor with early-stage non-small cell lung cancer. CDR3 nucleotide sequence: TGCAGCGTTGAGGGGGGAATCACAGATACGCAGTATTTT. It specifies CSVEGGITDTQYF.